The T cell receptor beta chain described here comes from a study of cytomegalovirus exposure and HLA in healthy donors. This clone was observed once. Its antigen is not identified. PCR amplification relied on 60 Vbeta primers (plus 13 Jbeta primers). Using immunoSEQ multiplex PCR, the repertoire was profiled, and TCRdb retains in-frame clones only, with some absent. The data contain around 150,000 clones, 65% to 80% of them seen just once; the ten biggest clones take up 6.5% to 8%. The study's findings and limits: Presence/absence analyses supposed approximately even sequencing depth among donors.

The V gene lost 4 bases and the J gene lost 6 bases, with 23 bases spanning the gap. Germline CDR1 reads SGHNT; CDR2 reads YYREEE (reference sequence). The CDR3 spans 16 residues. Sequencing input: PBMCs. The gene calls are TRBV5-4 and TRBJ2-7; D may be TRBD1 (6 bases). This clonotype was obtained from a man between 35 and 55 years old in good health and CMV-seropositive. The CDR3 DNA reads TGTGCCAGCAGCCCACCTGGGACAACCAGGCGTCGCGAGCAGTACTTC. Amino acids: CASSPPGTTRRREQYF. Filled out from reference TRBV5-4 and TRBJ2-7, the complete variable domain reads ETGVTQSPTHLIKTRGQQVTLRCSSQSGHNTVSWYQQALGQGPQFIFQYYREEENGRGNFPPRFSGLQFPNYSSELNVNALELDDSALYLCASSPPGTTRRREQYFGPGTRLTVT.